This TCR beta chain was captured in a study of T cells in Graves' hyperthyroidism and ophthalmopathy. The V segment lost 3 bases and the J segment 5 bases; nucleotides outside the gene matches: 17. Germline V gives CDR1 LGHNT, CDR2 FRNRAP. The CDR3 spans 20 residues. Regions amplified from RNA transcripts were the TCR beta CDR3 regions. An initial round of RT-PCR targeting the TCR CDR3 relied on the HTBI primer set. TCRdb re-called the multiplex PCR reads with MiXCR, one entry per CDR3 protein. The sample consists of fewer than 650,000 distinct CDR3 sequences, approximately 15% of them appearing once. This clonotype was found many times. What it recognizes is unknown. Together with thyroid ultrasound, orbital computed tomography, serum thyroxine and TRAb, clinical symptoms were used for diagnoses. Fresh peripheral blood, approximately 10 ml, yielded the PBMCs. Findings and limits, study-wide: Appearing also in blood were most of the thyroid clonotypes expanded above 0.001. The model's output predicted ophthalmopathy at a median of 6.5 months prior to onset.

The TCR comes from a young woman with Graves' ophthalmopathy. V gene TRBV12-5 combines with J gene TRBJ2-1, with 12 nucleotides matching TRBD2. Sequenced sample: blood. This chain's CDR3 is CASGFTGTSGLTRPDNEQFF. CDR3 bases: TGTGCTAGTGGTTTCACCGGGACTAGCGGGTTAACACGTCCCGACAATGAGCAGTTCTTC.